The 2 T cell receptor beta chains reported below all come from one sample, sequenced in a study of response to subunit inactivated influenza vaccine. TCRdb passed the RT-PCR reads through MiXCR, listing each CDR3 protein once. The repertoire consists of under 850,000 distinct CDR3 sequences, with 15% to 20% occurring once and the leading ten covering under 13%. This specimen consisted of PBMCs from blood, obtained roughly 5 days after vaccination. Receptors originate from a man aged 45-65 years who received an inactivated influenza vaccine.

Written as DNA, the CDR3 is TGTGCCAGCAGTTACTCGGTGACGGGAAGCCCCCTCGCGCAGTACTTC. This translates into CASSYSVTGSPLAQYF. The chain uses TRBV6-5 and TRBJ2-7; D may be TRBD2 (5 bases). With 0 bases removed from V and 9 bases from J, the gap between germline ends came to 21 bases. Germline V gene data show CDR1 as MNHEY and CDR2 as SVGAGI. This CDR3 is built from 16 residues.

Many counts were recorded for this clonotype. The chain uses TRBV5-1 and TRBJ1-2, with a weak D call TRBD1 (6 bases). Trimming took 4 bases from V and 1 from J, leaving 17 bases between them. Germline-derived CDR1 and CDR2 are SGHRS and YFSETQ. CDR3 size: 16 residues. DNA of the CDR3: TGCGCCAGCAGCACGGGGGCCAGAGGCGATAACTATGGCTACACCTTC. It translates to CASSTGARGDNYGYTF.